This entry lists 23 T cell receptor beta chains sequenced from one sample in a study of long-term antiretroviral therapy in people with HIV. It was version v3.0 of the immunoSEQ assay that was run at survey level. Some clones are missing from TCRdb's copy, which holds only in-frame ones; the method was immunoSEQ multiplex PCR. The profile shows roughly 30,000 clones, approximately 87% of them singletons. Here the sequenced sample was unsorted PBMCs, taken about 5 years after starting antiretroviral therapy. Receptors originate from a man in his forties with HIV.

The chain carries TRBV5-8 and TRBJ2-5; D is unresolved. This CDR3 has 12 residues. Trimming took off 1 base at V and 3 bases at J, with 4 bases between the two ends. Per germline, CDR1 SGHTS and CDR2 YDEGEE. The CDR3 region has the DNA TGTGCCAGCAGCTTGTGGAAAGAGACCCAGTACTTC. Its translation is CASSLWKETQYF.

The chain combines TRBV6-6 with TRBJ2-2; no reliable D call. The germline V and J ends were trimmed by 2 bases and 8 bases, with 6 bases remaining between them. Germline lookup yields CDR1 MNHNY and CDR2 SVGAGI (reference sequence). This CDR3 is built from 12 residues. The DNA of the CDR3 is TGTGCCAGCAGTTACCTCTCGGGGGAGCTGTTTTTT. Protein product: CASSYLSGELFF.

This clone appeared a few times. This chain joins TRBV19 and TRBJ1-2; 7 bases align to TRBD1. The germline V gene has CDR1 LNHDA and CDR2 SQIVND (reference sequence). V was pared by 8 bases and J by 2 bases, with 14 bases of the junction left unmatched. This CDR3 comprises 16 residues. CDR3 residues: CASVQFPGQLNYGYTF. Here the CDR3 DNA reads TGTGCCAGTGTACAGTTCCCGGGACAGCTAAACTATGGCTACACCTTC.

The chain joins TRBV4-1 to TRBJ1-5; D might be TRBD1 (5 bases). The CDR3 is 14 residues long. Between the trimmed V and J ends, which lost 6 bases and 5 bases, there was a span of 14 bases. The V gene's germline CDR1 is MGHRA and CDR2 YSYEKL. The CDR3 sequence is CASREDIGHQPQHF. CDR3 DNA sequence: TGCGCCAGCAGGGAGGACATAGGTCATCAGCCCCAGCATTTT.

This clone has only one observation. This chain connects TRBV6-6 to TRBJ2-6; possible D gene TRBD2, 5 bases. The CDR3 sequence is 16 residues long. V was cut by 2 bases and J by 2 bases, with 10 bases left in between. CDR1 is MNHNY and CDR2 is SVGAGI in the germline V gene (reference sequence). The CDR3: CASSYRTLTGANVLTF. The DNA of the CDR3 is TGTGCCAGCAGTTACCGGACTCTCACTGGGGCCAACGTCCTGACTTTC.

This chain joins TRBV7-2 and TRBJ2-3, with unresolved D. From germline, CDR1 is SGHTA and CDR2 FQGNSA. V dropped 5 bases and J dropped 2 bases, with 11 bases sitting between them. There are 14 residues in the CDR3. The CDR3 DNA reads TGTGCCAGCAGCCCGCTGACGGTCACAGATACGCAGTATTTT. Residues: CASSPLTVTDTQYF.

The chain is built from TRBV5-6 and TRBJ2-7; TRBD2 agrees at 7 bases. From germline, CDR1 is SGHDT and CDR2 YYEEEE. J lost 5 bases, V lost 4 bases, and 15 bases had no gene match. The CDR3 length is 16 residues. The CDR3 here is CASSPAGPGGVDEQYF. CDR3 nucleotide sequence: TGTGCCAGCAGCCCGGCAGGTCCGGGGGGTGTGGACGAGCAGTACTTC.

The chain is built from TRBV18 and TRBJ1-1; possible D gene TRBD1, 5 bases. CDR1 is KGHSH and CDR2 is LQKENI in the germline V gene. V was pared by 5 bases and J by 7 bases, with 14 bases between. CDR3 size: 13 residues. In DNA form, the CDR3 reads TGTGCCAGCTCAACCCCGGGGCGGAGTGAAGCTTTCTTT. Protein sequence: CASSTPGRSEAFF.

The gene calls are TRBV5-1 and TRBJ2-1, with 8 positions matching TRBD2. This CDR3 is 17 amino acids long. Germline CDR1 reads SGHRS; CDR2 reads YFSETQ. V gave up 3 bases and J gave up 0 bases; unmatched junction bases: 8. The CDR3 region has the DNA TGCGCCAGCAGCTCTGGACTAGCCGATAGCTCCTACAATGAGCAGTTCTTC. Protein sequence: CASSSGLADSSYNEQFF.

The J gene is TRBJ2-1, the V gene TRBV4-1; no reliable D call. Germline assignment: CDR1 MGHRA and CDR2 YSYEKL. Deletions cut 6 bases from V and 2 bases from J, with 11 bases between. This CDR3 comprises 14 residues. The CDR3 bases are TGCGCCAGCAGACCGACCGATACCTACAATGAGCAGTTCTTC. As protein: CASRPTDTYNEQFF.

The rearrangement uses TRBV6-4 and TRBJ2-5; TRBD2 agrees at 10 bases. J was trimmed by 2 bases and V by 6 bases; bases with no gene match: 3. The CDR3 sequence is 14 residues long. Germline CDR1 is MRHNA and CDR2 is SNTAGT. The CDR3 is CASSPSGGQETQYF. DNA for the CDR3: TGTGCCAGCAGCCCTAGCGGGGGACAAGAGACCCAGTACTTC.

This sequence joins TRBV28 and TRBJ2-3, with D possibly matching TRBD1 (6 bases). Trimming pared 10 bases from V and 4 bases from J, leaving 21 bases between. CDR1 is MDHEN and CDR2 is SYDVKM in the germline V gene. The CDR3 has 15 residues. The CDR3 region has the DNA TGTGCCACGAATAGAGGGCCAGGGGCCCCAGATACGCAGTATTTT. It specifies CATNRGPGAPDTQYF. The whole variable domain, remainder taken from reference TRBV28 and TRBJ2-3, is DVKVTQSSRYLVKRTGEKVFLECVQDMDHENMFWYRQDPGLGLRLIYFSYDVKMKEKGDIPEGYSVSREKKERFSLILESASTNQTSMYLCATNRGPGAPDTQYFGPGTRLTVL.

This chain uses TRBV7-2 with TRBJ2-5, with 7 positions matching TRBD2. Germline assignment: CDR1 SGHTA and CDR2 FQGNSA. V lost 6 bases, J lost 4 bases, and 8 bases stayed unmatched. The CDR3 spans 14 residues. The CDR3 nucleotides are TGTGCCAGCAGGCAAGTGCGGGGGATAGAGACCCAGTACTTC. This sequence encodes CASRQVRGIETQYF. Variable domain in full (rest from reference TRBV7-2 and TRBJ2-5): GAGVSQSPSNKVTEKGKDVELRCDPISGHTALYWYRQSLGQGLEFLIYFQGNSAPDKSGLPSDRFSAERTGGSVSTLTIQRTQQEDSAVYLCASRQVRGIETQYFGPGTRLLVL.

The chain employs TRBV27 and TRBJ2-7, with 7 bases matching TRBD2. Losses at the gene ends were 7 bases for V and 0 bases for J; bases not matched to a gene: 6. From germline, CDR1 is MNHEY and CDR2 SMNVEV (reference sequence). CDR3 length: 14 residues. DNA of the CDR3: TGTGCCAGCACGAAGACTAGCTACTCCTACGAGCAGTACTTC. Translation gives CASTKTSYSYEQYF.

V and J are TRBV25-1 and TRBJ1-1; TRBD1 is a possible D gene (6 bases). Trimming removed 6 bases at V and 4 bases at J, with 15 bases between. The CDR3 extends over 14 amino acids. Germline CDR1 and CDR2: MGHDK and SYGVNS. The CDR3 reads CASRPAGEVTEAFF. The CDR3, as DNA: TGTGCCAGCAGACCGGCAGGGGAAGTCACTGAAGCTTTCTTT.

This chain uses TRBV19 with TRBJ2-1, with 10 bases matching TRBD2. Germline loops: CDR1 LNHDA, CDR2 SQIVND (reference sequence). The ends lost 8 bases at V and 3 bases at J; junction bases unmatched: 7. There are 15 residues in the CDR3. The DNA for the CDR3 is TGTGCCAGTGCGGGACTAGCGAGCAACTACAATGAGCAGTTCTTC. It codes for CASAGLASNYNEQFF. The full variable domain, completed using reference TRBV19 and TRBJ2-1, is DGGITQSPKYLFRKEGQNVTLSCEQNLNHDAMYWYRQDPGQGLRLIYYSQIVNDFQKGDIAEGYSVSREKKESFPLTVTSAQKNPTAFYLCASAGLASNYNEQFFGPGTRLTVL.

This clone was seen a handful of times. The same CDR3 is also encoded by other DNA sequences in this sample. The rearrangement joins TRBV27 to TRBJ2-1, with unresolved D. The CDR3 totals 14 residues. Germline lookup yields CDR1 MNHEY and CDR2 SMNVEV (reference sequence). The V end was cut by 0 bases, the J end by 6 bases, with 9 bases between. DNA of the CDR3: TGTGCCAGCAGTTTATCCACTACGTCCAATGAGCAGTTCTTC. Its protein is CASSLSTTSNEQFF.

This clone was seen a few times. The rearrangement links TRBV7-2 to TRBJ1-2; D is ambiguous. The V gene's germline CDR1 is SGHTA and CDR2 FQGNSA. The CDR3 is made up of 13 amino acids. V lost 2 bases and J 6 bases, leaving 10 bases between the germline ends. CDR3 sequence (DNA): TGTGCCAGCAGCTTATGGTACTCGGATGGCTACACCTTC. Residues: CASSLWYSDGYTF.

This chain joins TRBV11-1 and TRBJ1-2; D gene uncertain. Germline CDR1 SGHAT, CDR2 FQDESV (reference sequence). V gave up 3 bases and J gave up 4 bases, with 6 bases separating them. The CDR3 consists of 12 residues. CDR3 sequence (DNA): TGTGCCAGCAGCTTTGGTATCTATGGCTACACCTTC. The encoded protein is CASSFGIYGYTF.

The rearrangement joins TRBV9 to TRBJ2-2; no clear D. V gave up 0 bases and J gave up 6 bases, with 6 bases separating them. Germline lookup yields CDR1 SGDLS and CDR2 YYNGEE. The length of the CDR3 is 13 residues. This CDR3 reads CASSVEVAGELFF. The DNA for the CDR3 is TGTGCCAGCAGCGTAGAGGTAGCCGGGGAGCTGTTTTTT.

This chain joins TRBV6-5 and TRBJ1-4; D is perhaps TRBD1 (5 bases). Germline CDR1 is MNHEY and CDR2 is SVGAGI. There are 15 residues in the CDR3. V was pared by 2 bases and J by 5 bases, with 12 bases between. The CDR3 sequence is CASSYGGTVNEKLFF. The CDR3 bases are TGTGCCAGCAGTTACGGGGGGACGGTGAATGAAAAACTGTTTTTT.

The chain is built from TRBV19 and TRBJ1-2, with D uncertain. The ends were cut back, 2 bases at V and 4 bases at J, with 11 bases in the middle. The germline gives CDR1 LNHDA, CDR2 SQIVND (reference sequence). CDR3 length: 14 residues. CDR3 residues: CASSIQTHGYGYTF. CDR3 bases: TGTGCCAGTAGTATACAGACCCATGGCTATGGCTACACCTTC.

The chain carries TRBV14 and TRBJ1-2, with D possibly being TRBD1 (5 bases). CDR3 length: 16 amino acids. The V gene lost 1 base and the J gene lost 5 bases, with 17 bases spanning the gap. CDR1 is SGHDN and CDR2 is FVKESK in the germline V gene. The CDR3: CASSQAARGLGYGYTF. The DNA for the CDR3 is TGTGCCAGCAGCCAAGCGGCCCGGGGCCTCGGGTATGGCTACACCTTC.